This TCR beta chain was retrieved from a study of T cell repertoires in cytomegalovirus infection. Study-level findings and limits: HLA-C-restricted CMV clonotypes gave the most frequent clonotype in two of eight donors.

TCRdb called the reads again in MiXCR, with one record for every CDR3 protein. Of just over 300,000 distinct CDR3 sequences in the sample, 17% were seen once. Trimming pared 1 base from V and 0 bases from J, leaving 9 bases between. There are 15 residues in the CDR3. Regarding this clonotype: Its antigen is not identified.

This rearrangement joins TRBV12-3 or TRBV12-4 to TRBJ1-1; D is unclear. Input material: PBMCs. The clonotype originates from a human donor in good health (CMV status not recorded). Some clones in this sample may be carry-over from other donors' samples. CDR3 in DNA: TGTGCCAGCAGTTTAGGGAATGATATGAACACTGAAGCTTTCTTT. Its protein is CASSLGNDMNTEAFF.